These T cell receptor beta chains were read from a single sample in a study of sequential checkpoint blockade in melanoma. Using immunoSEQ multiplex PCR, the repertoire was profiled, and TCRdb retains in-frame clones only, with some absent. The sample has thousands of clones, roughly 24% seen once. Material: tumor tissue (inferred from file names), obtained from a patient given nivolumab and ipilimumab in sequence. The receptors stem from a human donor with melanoma. Each CDR3 is given without its conserved first and last residue. Part of the rows lack a size; the others show once, few, many or a class for expanded clones.

CDR3aa: ASSLRETGHNRFYEQY
v_gene: TRBV11-3
abundance: few
j_gene: TRBJ2-7

CDR3aa: ASSFAGIVYGYT
v_gene: TRBV28
abundance: NA
j_gene: TRBJ1-2

CDR3aa: ASSLGGRDVHEQY
v_gene: TRBV28
abundance: medium-sized
j_gene: TRBJ2-7

CDR3aa: ASSYSGNSNQPQH
v_gene: TRBV19
abundance: once
j_gene: TRBJ1-5

CDR3aa: SVGQSNEKLF
v_gene: TRBV29-1
abundance: few
j_gene: TRBJ1-4

CDR3aa: ASSQTPGSFYGYT
v_gene: TRBV14
abundance: NA
j_gene: TRBJ1-2

CDR3aa: ASKAGSGTDTQY
v_gene: TRBV6-8
abundance: NA
j_gene: TRBJ2-3

CDR3aa: ASSLPGQDPYEQY
v_gene: TRBV18
abundance: large
j_gene: TRBJ2-7

CDR3aa: ASSPSLSGRYQY
v_gene: TRBV11-3
abundance: many
j_gene: TRBJ2-7

CDR3aa: ASSRGQGSSYEQY
v_gene: TRBV19
abundance: NA
j_gene: TRBJ2-7

CDR3aa: ASGMISTTNEKLF
v_gene: TRBV19
abundance: NA
j_gene: TRBJ1-4

CDR3aa: ASSLDGAYEQY
v_gene: TRBV5-8
abundance: NA
j_gene: TRBJ2-7

CDR3aa: ASSYSIRGRANEQF
v_gene: TRBV6-8
abundance: medium-sized
j_gene: TRBJ2-1

CDR3aa: ASGLLWTSGETYEQY
v_gene: TRBV12-5
abundance: NA
j_gene: TRBJ2-7

CDR3aa: AWSDGTGYQPQH
v_gene: TRBV30
abundance: few
j_gene: TRBJ1-5

CDR3aa: ASSPGGLANIWGTDTQY
v_gene: TRBV9
abundance: medium-sized
j_gene: TRBJ2-3

CDR3aa: ASSQREPSTDTQY
v_gene: TRBV4-1
abundance: many
j_gene: TRBJ2-3

CDR3aa: ASSIGWEEQF
v_gene: TRBV19
abundance: medium-sized
j_gene: TRBJ2-1

CDR3aa: ASSFPRSLSYNEQF
v_gene: TRBV6-8
abundance: NA
j_gene: TRBJ2-1

CDR3aa: ASSMYTRGGTEAF
v_gene: TRBV19
abundance: few
j_gene: TRBJ1-1

CDR3aa: ASRSTSVSTDTQY
v_gene: TRBV28
abundance: NA
j_gene: TRBJ2-3

CDR3aa: ASSAEVGYEQY
v_gene: TRBV6-8
abundance: NA
j_gene: TRBJ2-7

CDR3aa: AWGQGRFTDTQY
v_gene: TRBV30
abundance: medium-sized
j_gene: TRBJ2-3

CDR3aa: ASSLDGSNQPQH
v_gene: TRBV11-3
abundance: medium-sized
j_gene: TRBJ1-5

CDR3aa: ASSLLDRAYTDTQY
v_gene: TRBV5-1
abundance: NA
j_gene: TRBJ2-3

CDR3aa: ASSVKQGEAF
v_gene: TRBV6-8
abundance: NA
j_gene: TRBJ1-1

CDR3aa: ASGKTGDEQY
v_gene: TRBV18
abundance: NA
j_gene: TRBJ2-7

CDR3aa: ASSPQGAGQETQY
v_gene: TRBV11-3
abundance: medium-sized
j_gene: TRBJ2-5

CDR3aa: ASSLAMGGGETQY
v_gene: TRBV5-1
abundance: once
j_gene: TRBJ2-5

CDR3aa: ASSLTGTQETQY
v_gene: TRBV11-3
abundance: many
j_gene: TRBJ2-5

CDR3aa: ASSYPGQGNYGYT
v_gene: TRBV6-8
abundance: many
j_gene: TRBJ1-2

CDR3aa: ASSLGINSPLH
v_gene: TRBV6-8
abundance: NA
j_gene: TRBJ1-6

CDR3aa: ASSSTDTQY
v_gene: TRBV6-7
abundance: medium-sized
j_gene: TRBJ2-3

CDR3aa: ASSSPDRGNNEQF
v_gene: TRBV7-6
abundance: few
j_gene: TRBJ2-1

CDR3aa: ASSDGLLETQY
v_gene: TRBV28
abundance: NA
j_gene: TRBJ2-5

CDR3aa: ASSFPSGGELNSNQPQH
v_gene: TRBV11-3
abundance: medium-sized
j_gene: TRBJ1-5

CDR3aa: ASSFRSSSRSYNEQF
v_gene: TRBV19
abundance: NA
j_gene: TRBJ2-1

CDR3aa: ASSLSRTGRLETQY
v_gene: TRBV28
abundance: few
j_gene: TRBJ2-5

CDR3aa: ASSQARSGPGETQY
v_gene: TRBV11-1
abundance: many
j_gene: TRBJ2-5

CDR3aa: ATSRDRTVLMEGYT
v_gene: TRBV15
abundance: large
j_gene: TRBJ1-2

CDR3aa: ASRGRNTDTQY
v_gene: TRBV19
abundance: NA
j_gene: TRBJ2-3

CDR3aa: ASSLSGNYEQY
v_gene: TRBV6-8
abundance: few
j_gene: TRBJ2-7

CDR3aa: ASSPGLGVDTQY
v_gene: TRBV11-3
abundance: medium-sized
j_gene: TRBJ2-3

CDR3aa: ASSFSQGNTEAF
v_gene: TRBV5-1
abundance: NA
j_gene: TRBJ1-1

CDR3aa: ASRSGTGLSGELF
v_gene: TRBV11-3
abundance: many
j_gene: TRBJ2-2

CDR3aa: AWSGDRVRSGELF
v_gene: TRBV30
abundance: NA
j_gene: TRBJ2-2

CDR3aa: SVEDLTESIDSGANVLT
v_gene: TRBV29-1
abundance: NA
j_gene: TRBJ2-6

CDR3aa: ASSPRQPSTALSGANVLT
v_gene: TRBV18
abundance: once
j_gene: TRBJ2-6

CDR3aa: ASSLGGDGEKLF
v_gene: TRBV11-3
abundance: large
j_gene: TRBJ1-4

CDR3aa: ASNTPGRATYEQY
v_gene: TRBV28
abundance: few
j_gene: TRBJ2-7

CDR3aa: ASSFKHNQPQH
v_gene: TRBV28
abundance: medium-sized
j_gene: TRBJ1-5

CDR3aa: ASSRGGGYT
v_gene: TRBV14
abundance: few
j_gene: TRBJ1-2

CDR3aa: ASSKGGLAVITEQF
v_gene: TRBV19
abundance: NA
j_gene: TRBJ2-1